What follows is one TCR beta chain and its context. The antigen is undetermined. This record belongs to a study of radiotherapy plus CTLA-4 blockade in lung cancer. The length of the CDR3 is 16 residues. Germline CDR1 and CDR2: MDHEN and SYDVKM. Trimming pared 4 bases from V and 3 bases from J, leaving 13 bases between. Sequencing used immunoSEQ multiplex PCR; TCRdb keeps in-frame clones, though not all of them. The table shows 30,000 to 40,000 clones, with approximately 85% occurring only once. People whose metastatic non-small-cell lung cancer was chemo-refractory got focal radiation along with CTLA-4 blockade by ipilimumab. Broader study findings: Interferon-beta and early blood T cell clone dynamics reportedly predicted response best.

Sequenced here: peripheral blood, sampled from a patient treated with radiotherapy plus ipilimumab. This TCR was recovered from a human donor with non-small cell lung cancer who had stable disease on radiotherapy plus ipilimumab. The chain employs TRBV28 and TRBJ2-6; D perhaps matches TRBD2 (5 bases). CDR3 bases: TGTGCCAGCAGTTCCCGCGGGCTAGGTGGGGCCAACGTCCTGACTTTC. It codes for CASSSRGLGGANVLTF.